This passage covers 18 T cell receptor beta chains from one sample sequenced in a study of T cells in Graves' hyperthyroidism and ophthalmopathy. The CDR3 regions of TCR beta were amplified from RNA transcripts. Initially, a first-round RT-PCR of the TCR CDR3 employed the HTBI primer set. TCRdb reprocessed the multiplex PCR reads with MiXCR, giving one entry per CDR3 protein. The data show about 420,000 distinct CDR3 sequences, with approximately 14% seen just once and 14% held by the top ten. Sequences were obtained from blood. The receptors stem from a young woman with Graves' hyperthyroidism.

The rearrangement joins TRBV6-2 or TRBV6-3 to TRBJ2-1; 11 nucleotides align to TRBD1. The J segment lost 9 bases and the V segment lost 2 bases, leaving 6 bases of the junction unmatched. The CDR3 is made up of 15 amino acids. Germline lookup yields CDR1 MNHEY and CDR2 SVGEGT. This CDR3 is CASSYRDRGSGEQFF. In DNA form, the CDR3 reads TGTGCCAGCAGTTACCGGGACAGGGGGTCAGGTGAGCAGTTCTTC.

At least ten counts were recorded for this clonotype. This chain uses TRBV2 with TRBJ2-3, with 7 bases matching TRBD1. From germline, CDR1 is SNHLY and CDR2 FYNNEI. There are 16 residues in the CDR3. J lost 5 bases, V lost 7 bases, and 15 bases had no gene match. The CDR3 nucleotides are TGTGCCAGCACTGACGGACAGGCCAACAAGCTAGATACGCAGTATTTT. It encodes CASTDGQANKLDTQYF.

This clonotype was recorded a few times. The rearrangement uses TRBV7-8 and TRBJ2-1; D gene ambiguous. The V and J ends lost 5 bases and 0 bases respectively, with 11 bases between them. The CDR3 length is 15 residues. CDR1 is SGHVS and CDR2 is FQNEAQ in the germline V gene. CDR3 nucleotides: TGTGCCAGCAGCCCAATACCTCGCTCCTACAATGAGCAGTTCTTC. This encodes CASSPIPRSYNEQFF.

This clonotype was observed a handful of times. V and J are TRBV29-1 and TRBJ1-2; D ambiguous. The CDR3 is 14 amino acids. Between the trimmed V and J ends, which lost 3 bases and 2 bases, there was a span of 13 bases. The germline gives CDR1 SQVTM, CDR2 ANQGSEA. CDR3: CSVEAVRLNYGYTF. For the CDR3, the DNA is TGCAGCGTTGAGGCAGTGCGCCTCAACTATGGCTACACCTTC.

This clonotype was seen repeatedly, ten times or more. The gene calls are TRBV28 and TRBJ1-5; 8 nucleotides match TRBD1. The trim removed 4 bases at V and 7 bases at J, leaving 12 bases unmatched. CDR1 MDHEN and CDR2 SYDVKM come from the germline V gene. This CDR3 has 16 residues. In DNA form, the CDR3 reads TGTGCCAGCAGTTCCATCCAGGGGGCAGGGTGGCAGCCCCAGCATTTT. Translated, it gives CASSSIQGAGWQPQHF.

The chain carries TRBV5-1 and TRBJ2-1, with D unclear. Trimming shortened V by 0 bases and J by 8 bases, and 6 bases separated the two germline ends. The CDR3 totals 12 residues. CDR1 SGHRS and CDR2 YFSETQ come from the germline V gene. The CDR3 DNA reads TGCGCCAGCAGCTTGGGAGCGTATGAGCAGTTCTTC. Protein sequence: CASSLGAYEQFF.

This clonotype was seen a handful of times. The rearrangement links TRBV20-1 to TRBJ2-7, with D perhaps assigned TRBD1 or TRBD2 (5 bases each). Germline-derived CDR1 and CDR2 are DFQATT and SNEGSKA (reference sequence). The V end lost 0 bases, the J end lost 3 bases, and 12 bases lay between the germline ends. There are 14 residues in the CDR3. For the CDR3, the DNA is TGCAGTGCTAGAGATTCTGGGGGAATCTACGAGCAGTACTTC. This encodes CSARDSGGIYEQYF.

The gene calls are TRBV20-1 and TRBJ1-1; TRBD1 might be the D (5 bases). Deletions cut 0 bases from V and 3 bases from J, with 14 bases between. Germline CDR1 is DFQATT and CDR2 is SNEGSKA (reference sequence). The CDR3 runs 15 residues. CDR3 protein: CSARDIVGADTEAFF. Written as DNA, the CDR3 is TGCAGTGCTAGAGATATCGTAGGGGCCGACACTGAAGCTTTCTTT.

This clonotype was seen ten or more times. The CDR3 is CSAQMGLAGVDSYNEQFF. The CDR3, as DNA: TGCAGTGCCCAGATGGGACTAGCGGGAGTCGACTCCTACAATGAGCAGTTCTTC. The genes are TRBV20-1 and TRBJ2-1; 14 bases are a match to TRBD2. With 6 bases clipped from V and 0 bases from J, the junction kept 10 bases outside the gene matches. The germline gives CDR1 DFQATT, CDR2 SNEGSKA (reference sequence). CDR3 length: 18 amino acids.

This CDR3 reads CAISETGMNTEAFF. The CDR3 DNA reads TGTGCCATCAGTGAGACAGGGATGAACACTGAAGCTTTCTTT. The V gene is TRBV10-3, the J gene TRBJ1-1, with a possible D match to TRBD1 (6 bases). Germline CDR1 ENHRY, CDR2 SYGVKD. The germline V and J ends were trimmed by 2 bases and 0 bases, with 7 bases remaining between them. CDR3 length: 14 residues.

This clonotype was seen at least ten times. The chain joins TRBV7-6 to TRBJ2-7; 14 nucleotides agree with TRBD2. Per the germline V gene, CDR1 is SGHVS and CDR2 is FNYEAQ. Losses at the gene ends were 5 bases for V and 5 bases for J; bases not matched to a gene: 14. The CDR3 is made up of 18 amino acids. The CDR3 protein is CASSPLGTSGSRFHEQYF. CDR3 nucleotide sequence: TGTGCCAGCAGCCCCCTTGGGACTAGCGGGAGTAGGTTTCACGAGCAGTACTTC.

Many counts were recorded for this clonotype. V is TRBV12-3 or TRBV12-4 and J is TRBJ2-7; 9 nucleotides match TRBD1. CDR3 size: 15 residues. V was clipped by 6 bases and J by 5 bases; unmatched bases: 11. The CDR3 DNA follows: TGTGCCAGCAGAGCCAAGACAGGGGGTAGGAACGAGCAGTACTTC. It yields the protein CASRAKTGGRNEQYF.

This clonotype showed up many times. One end of the junction does not line up with germline, which may come from a read error. The chain uses TRBV7-9 and TRBJ2-1; TRBD2 agrees at 9 bases. The CDR3 sequence is 16 residues long. Germline V gene lookup returns CDR1 SEHNR and CDR2 FQNEAQ (reference sequence). The CDR3 spells CASSKSGRYSHNEQFF. The CDR3 DNA reads TGTGCCAGCAGCAAAAGCGGGAGGTACTCCCACAATGAGCAGTTCTTC.

The rearrangement uses TRBV9 and TRBJ1-5, with unresolved D. V was cut by 0 bases and J by 3 bases, with 10 bases left in between. This CDR3 region has 15 residues. CDR1 and CDR2 from the germline V gene are SGDLS and YYNGEE. This chain's CDR3 is CASSVEGGINQPQHF. The CDR3 nucleotides read TGTGCCAGCAGCGTAGAGGGCGGAATCAATCAGCCCCAGCATTTT. Together with reference TRBV9 and TRBJ1-5, the CDR3 gives the full variable domain: DSGVTQTPKHLITATGQRVTLRCSPRSGDLSVYWYQQSLDQGLQFLIQYYNGEERAKGNILERFSAQQFPDLHSELNLSSLELGDSALYFCASSVEGGINQPQHFGDGTRLSIL.

This clonotype was seen at least ten times. The V gene is TRBV7-2, the J gene TRBJ1-1, with D possibly matching TRBD1 (5 bases). The V gene lost 5 bases and the J gene lost 5 bases, with 15 bases spanning the gap. Germline V CDR1 and CDR2: SGHTA, FQGNSA. The CDR3 spans 14 residues. CDR3 residues: CASSPRGLGTEAFF. The CDR3 nucleotides are TGTGCCAGCAGCCCGAGGGGTCTGGGAACTGAAGCTTTCTTT.

The V and J genes are TRBV18 and TRBJ1-1; D remains ambiguous. Trimming removed 6 bases from V and 0 bases from J, with 14 bases in between. CDR3 length equals 15 residues. The germline V gene has CDR1 KGHSH and CDR2 LQKENI. CDR3 sequence: CASSDSHRVNTEAFF. CDR3 in DNA: TGTGCCAGCTCTGATTCCCACCGCGTGAACACTGAAGCTTTCTTT.

There are many counts of this clonotype. The chain carries TRBV7-9 and TRBJ2-1, with D uncertain. V was pared by 5 bases and J by 6 bases, with 20 bases between. The CDR3 has 16 amino acids. Germline CDR1 and CDR2: SEHNR and FQNEAQ (reference sequence). CDR3 DNA sequence: TGTGCCAGCAGCCTACCACAAAGTATCTCCGTCAATGAGCAGTTCTTC. It specifies CASSLPQSISVNEQFF.

This clonotype came up a few times. This sequence joins TRBV20-1 and TRBJ2-7; 8 nucleotides match TRBD1. Trimming took 5 bases from V and 5 from J; bases not matched to a gene: 8. The V gene's germline CDR1 is DFQATT and CDR2 SNEGSKA (reference sequence). The CDR3 extends over 13 amino acids. The CDR3 protein is CSALDRDVNEQYF. For the CDR3, the DNA is TGCAGTGCTTTGGACAGGGATGTTAACGAGCAGTACTTC.